This T cell receptor beta chain appears in the sequencing data of a study of CD8 T cells in Susac syndrome. Study-level findings and limits: As the study acknowledged, the number of individuals who were part of its TCR sequencing and HLA analysis was relatively small.

To note about this clonotype: The antigen remains unidentified.

RNA amounts of roughly 0.5 to 1 ug underwent reverse transcription with random hexamers. MiXCR was run by TCRdb on the immunoSEQ multiplex PCR reads, yielding one entry per CDR3 protein. The sample has about 90,000 distinct CDR3 sequences, 85% to 95% seen once; the top ten hold 0.32%. This CDR3 is 14 amino acids long. V was trimmed by 5 bases and J by 3 bases, leaving 15 bases between them. Looked up from germline, CDR1 is SGHRS and CDR2 is YFSETQ. Sequencing of TCR beta was performed on blood CD8+ T cells and on blood CD4+ T cells. Sequenced: CD8+ T cells from PBMCs. The chain joins TRBV5-1 to TRBJ2-7; unclear D gene. This TCR was sampled from a human donor in good health. The CDR3 DNA is TGCGCCAGCAGTCCAGGAAACCCCCTCTACGAGCAGTACTTC. Translation: CASSPGNPLYEQYF.